This T cell receptor beta chain stems from a study of blood T cell repertoires in COVID-19. Study in general: Collection of acute and convalescent COVID-19 samples took place in the United States, Italy and Spain. In each case, the material was cDNA or gDNA derived from T cells, B-cell-depleted T cells, or PBMCs.

Participants were aged about 18 to 95 years, lived in under 25 US areas, and enrolled virtually. Researchers sorted participants into cohorts using their self-reported clinical history. Clones were read by immunoSEQ multiplex PCR, and TCRdb kept only the in-frame ones, dropping some. Of hundreds of thousands of clones listed, roughly nine tenths are singletons. With 8 bases removed from V and 5 bases from J, the gap between germline ends came to 13 bases. Per the germline V gene, CDR1 is SNHLY and CDR2 is FYNNEI. The CDR3 has 13 residues. J is TRBJ1-5 and V is TRBV2; D remains unclear. The sequence was collected from a woman aged 18 to 35 with acute COVID-19. The sequencing input was PBMCs or T cells enriched from blood (not recorded which). The CDR3 DNA sequence: TGTGCCAGCGGGCGAGCAGTAGATCAGCCCCAGCATTTT. Its protein is CASGRAVDQPQHF.